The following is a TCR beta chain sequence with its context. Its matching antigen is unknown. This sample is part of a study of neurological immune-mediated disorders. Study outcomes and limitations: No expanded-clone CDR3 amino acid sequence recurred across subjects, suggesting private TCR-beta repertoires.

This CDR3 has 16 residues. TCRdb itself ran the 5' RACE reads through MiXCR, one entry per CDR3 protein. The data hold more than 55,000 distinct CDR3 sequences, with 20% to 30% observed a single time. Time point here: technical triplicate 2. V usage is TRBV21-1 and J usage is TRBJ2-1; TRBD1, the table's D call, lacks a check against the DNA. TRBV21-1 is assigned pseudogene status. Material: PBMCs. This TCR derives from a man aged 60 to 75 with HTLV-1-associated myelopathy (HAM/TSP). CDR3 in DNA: TGTGCCAGCAGACCTGTCACACAGGGCTCCTACAATGAGCAGTTCTTC. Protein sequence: CASRPVTQGSYNEQFF.